This T cell receptor beta chain emerged from a study of cytomegalovirus exposure and HLA in healthy donors. CDR3 length equals 12 residues. Germline CDR1 reads LNHNV; CDR2 reads YYDKDF (reference sequence). Trimming left V 1 base short and J 4 bases short, with 5 bases between. Researchers ran the PCR with 60 Vbeta and 13 Jbeta primers. Assay: immunoSEQ multiplex PCR; the TCRdb copy retains only in-frame clones and omits some. Of 120,000 or so clones in the sample, approximately 75% were seen once. The specimen was PBMCs. The clonotype comes from a man in his fifties in good health and CMV-seropositive. The chain links TRBV15 to TRBJ2-7; D ambiguous. CDR3 in amino acids: CATSRAGYEQYF. CDR3 coding DNA: TGTGCCACCAGCAGAGCGGGTTACGAGCAGTACTTC.